Reported below is one TCR beta chain. The antigen is not known. This specimen comes from a study of immune evolution from preneoplasia to lung adenocarcinoma. Study observations and caveats: Later-stage lesions appeared to have more T cells, more diversity, less clonality.

This table comes from immunoSEQ multiplex PCR, and its TCRdb copy is limited to in-frame clones, with some not included. Among around 39,000 clones listed, about 74% were seen once. Patients had resection in Japan or China between about 2013 and 2018. V was trimmed by 8 bases and J by 7 bases, leaving 6 bases between them. The CDR3 extends over 9 amino acids. Sequenced: FFPE invasive lung adenocarcinoma tissue. The chain recombines TRBV5-3 with TRBJ2-5, with unresolved D. Being an ORF, TRBV5-3 has a function that is uncertain. The receptor was isolated from a person between 55 and 69 years old with lung adenocarcinoma. The CDR3 nucleotides read TGTGCCAGCAATGGGACCCAGTACTTC. Its translation is CASNGTQYF.